This TCR beta chain was identified during a study of T cells after yellow fever vaccination. Germline loops: CDR1 MNHNS, CDR2 SASEGT. Trimming left V 2 bases short and J 1 base short, with 5 bases between. The CDR3 is 14 residues long. This clonotype was counted many times. TCRdb itself ran the 5' RACE reads through MiXCR, one entry per CDR3 protein. The repertoire holds 400,000 or so distinct CDR3 sequences, with 9.5% to 13% as singletons. Specimen: PBMCs, collected on the day of the first yellow fever vaccination. The receptor comes from a man aged 18-30 years who received the YFV17D yellow fever vaccine. J is TRBJ1-4 and V is TRBV6-1; no definite D call. CDR3 in DNA: TGTGCCAGCAGTGAAACAAGAACTAATGAAAAACTGTTTTTT. Protein: CASSETRTNEKLFF.